This T cell receptor (beta chain) was obtained from a study of shared clonotypes between healthy human individuals. Naive CD8 cells, CD45RO-negative and positively selected for CCR7, excluded terminally differentiated effector memory CD45RA+ cells. Generated by immunoSEQ multiplex PCR, the TCRdb table keeps only in-frame clones and is missing some. Among about 2 million clones, about 95% were seen once, and the ten largest hold around 1.2%. Losses at the gene ends were 0 bases for V and 3 bases for J; bases not matched to a gene: 8. This CDR3 spans 16 amino acids. The V gene's germline CDR1 is MNHEY and CDR2 SVGAGI.

This TCR was sampled from a man younger than 35 in good health. Sequencing was carried out using naive CD8+ T cells sorted from blood. The chain joins TRBV6-5 to TRBJ2-7; 7 positions match TRBD2. As DNA, the CDR3 is TGTGCCAGCAGTTACTCTGCGGGAGAACGTTTCTACGAGCAGTACTTC. Translating gives CASSYSAGERFYEQYF.